Listed here is a single T cell receptor beta chain. Its specificity is not known. These data come from a study of cytomegalovirus exposure and HLA in healthy donors. Across the study: The Caucasian-associated ancestry cluster held about 80% of a few hundred genotyped donors. Notes on the study in general: Rare TCR sequences predominated, though certain public TCRs were found in many donors. Later on, an analysis showed TCR association rates differing by HLA locus, with DRB1 the most and HLA-C the fewest.

PCR was performed using 60 Vbeta and 13 Jbeta primers. Data came from immunoSEQ multiplex PCR; TCRdb stores just in-frame clones and leaves some out. This table holds 180,000 or so clones, approximately 79% found once. This receptor was taken from a man over 45 in good health and CMV-seropositive. What was sequenced was PBMCs.

The CDR3 bases are TGTGCCAGCTCACCACAGGGGAAGGACTATAATTCACCCCTCCACTTT. Its protein product is CASSPQGKDYNSPLHF. This sequence joins TRBV18 and TRBJ1-6; possible D gene TRBD1, 5 bases. The CDR3 has 16 residues. V was pared by 1 base and J by 3 bases, with 10 bases between. CDR1 and CDR2 from the germline V gene are KGHSH and LQKENI.